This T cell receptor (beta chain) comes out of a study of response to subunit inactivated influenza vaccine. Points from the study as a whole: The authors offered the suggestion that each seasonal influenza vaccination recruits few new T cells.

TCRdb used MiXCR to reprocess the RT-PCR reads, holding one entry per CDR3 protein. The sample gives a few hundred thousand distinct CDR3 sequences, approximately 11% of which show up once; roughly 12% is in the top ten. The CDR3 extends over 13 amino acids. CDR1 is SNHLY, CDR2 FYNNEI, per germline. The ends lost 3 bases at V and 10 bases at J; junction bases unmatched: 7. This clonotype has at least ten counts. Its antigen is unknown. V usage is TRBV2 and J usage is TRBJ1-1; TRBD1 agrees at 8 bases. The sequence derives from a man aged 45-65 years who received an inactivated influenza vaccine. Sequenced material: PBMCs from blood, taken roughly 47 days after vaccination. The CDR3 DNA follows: TGTGCCAGCAGTGATGCGACAGGGGACAGAGCTTTCTTT. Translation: CASSDATGDRAFF. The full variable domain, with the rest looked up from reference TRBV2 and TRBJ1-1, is EPEVTQTPSHQVTQMGQEVILRCVPISNHLYFYWYRQILGQKVEFLVSFYNNEISEKSEIFDDQFSVERPDGSNFTLKIRSTKLEDSAMYFCASSDATGDRAFFGQGTRLTVV.